This note documents a single T cell receptor (beta chain) sequence. The antigen remains undetermined. The Oncomine TCR Beta short-read assay generated sequence data from the DNA of cultured CD4+ T cells. MiXCR, run by TCRdb on the PCR reads, gives a single entry per CDR3 protein. The sample shows about 15,000 distinct CDR3 sequences, roughly 43% of them seen only once. The record originates from a study of vaccination and CD4 T cells after COVID-19. Treatment specified: roughly 10-day PBMC culture with coronavirus spike peptide pools or control peptides (ViraFEST assay). V dropped 4 bases and J dropped 0; count of bases not matched to a gene: 2. The CDR3 is made up of 15 amino acids. CDR1 is KGHDR, CDR2 SFDVKD, per germline.

The sample was CD4+ T cells from blood, cultured in vitro, taken before SARS-CoV-2 vaccination. The chain combines TRBV24-1 with TRBJ2-1, with 7 bases matching TRBD2. The sequence was collected from a human donor who had recovered from COVID-19. The CDR3 DNA is TGTGCCACCAGTGAGGGGGGGAGCTCCTACAATGAGCAGTTCTTC. Its translation is CATSEGGSSYNEQFF.